These 12 T cell receptor beta chains share one sample of origin, sequenced in a study of beta chain features in type 1 diabetes (dated by TCRdb to between 2018 and 2020). The library was generated by the immunoSEQ multiplex PCR assay. The entire isolated RNA was reverse transcribed using the High Capacity cDNA Reverse Transcription Kit, and thus expressed TCRB transcripts were sequenced. TCRdb retrieved this table from immuneACCESS and kept in-frame rearrangements only. Not all clones are present; in checked studies, unresolved V genes account for under half, and no reason is known for the remainder. The sample table shows about 150,000 clones, and over 7.5% are seen once. The ten largest clones represent about 0.6% of the sample. The sequencing sample was made of central memory CD4+ T cells from blood. These receptor sequences come from a man younger than 35 in good health.

With respect to this clone: The same CDR3 can be traced to other DNA sequences in this sample. The chain carries TRBV18 and TRBJ2-5, with D hard to call. CDR3 size: 13 residues. The V end was cut by 3 bases, the J end by 0 bases, with 5 bases between. Per germline, CDR1 KGHSH and CDR2 LQKENI. Written as DNA, the CDR3 is TGTGCCAGCTCACCTGACTACCAAGAGACCCAGTACTTC. Translation: CASSPDYQETQYF.

The V call is TRBV11-1, the J call TRBJ1-3, with 7 bases matching TRBD1. The CDR3 sequence is 14 residues long. V dropped 6 bases and J dropped 8; count of bases not matched to a gene: 10. The germline gives CDR1 SGHAT, CDR2 FQDESV (reference sequence). The CDR3 is CASSRQGYSDTIYF. DNA for the CDR3: TGTGCCAGCAGTCGACAGGGCTATTCGGACACCATATATTTT.

In this sample, this clone turned up many times. The chain combines TRBV4-3 with TRBJ2-5, with D perhaps TRBD1 (5 bases). The length of the CDR3 is 16 residues. The germline gives CDR1 LGHNA, CDR2 YSLEER. Trimming removed 1 base at V and 1 base at J, with 13 bases between. The CDR3 here is CASSQGVGQGQETQYF. CDR3 in DNA: TGCGCCAGCAGCCAAGGAGTTGGGCAGGGCCAAGAGACCCAGTACTTC.

The V and J genes are TRBV30 and TRBJ2-7; 9 nucleotides match TRBD2. The CDR3 has 13 residues. CDR1 and CDR2 (germline): GTSNPN, SVGIG (reference sequence). Losses at the gene ends were 7 bases for V and 4 bases for J; bases not matched to a gene: 8. The CDR3 DNA sequence: TGTGCCTCGCCGGGACTAGCTGGTTACGAGCAGTACTTC. This gives the protein CASPGLAGYEQYF.

The table lists this clone with a few counts. The chain employs TRBV4-3 and TRBJ2-3; 11 bases agree with TRBD2. V trimming: 2 bases; J trimming: 5 bases; junction bases outside the gene matches: 3. The CDR3 has 15 amino acids. From germline, CDR1 is LGHNA and CDR2 YSLEER. CDR3 sequence: CASSQTSGSGDTQYF. The CDR3 DNA reads as TGCGCCAGCAGCCAAACTAGCGGGAGTGGAGATACGCAGTATTTT.

This clone was seen at least ten times. This chain joins TRBV5-1 and TRBJ1-2; tentative D call: TRBD1 (6 bases). V dropped 1 base and J dropped 6 bases, with 13 bases sitting between them. This CDR3 is built from 14 residues. Per the germline V gene, CDR1 is SGHRS and CDR2 is YFSETQ. The CDR3 is CASSLNLGADGYTF. The CDR3 DNA reads TGCGCCAGCAGCTTGAATTTGGGGGCTGATGGCTACACCTTC.

The V and J genes are TRBV7-2 and TRBJ2-1; the D gene is possibly TRBD1 (5 bases). CDR1 SGHTA and CDR2 FQGNSA come from the germline V gene. V was pared by 2 bases and J by 0 bases, with 8 bases between. This CDR3 has 15 amino acids. The CDR3 protein is CASSLSDSSYNEQFF. The CDR3 DNA is TGTGCCAGCAGCTTAAGCGACAGCTCCTACAATGAGCAGTTCTTC. The full variable domain, completed using reference TRBV7-2 and TRBJ2-1, is GAGVSQSPSNKVTEKGKDVELRCDPISGHTALYWYRQSLGQGLEFLIYFQGNSAPDKSGLPSDRFSAERTGGSVSTLTIQRTQQEDSAVYLCASSLSDSSYNEQFFGPGTRLTVL.

The chain is built from TRBV7-2 and TRBJ1-1, with D possibly TRBD1 on 6 matching bases. V was trimmed by 2 bases and J by 3 bases, leaving 7 bases between them. The germline V gene encodes CDR1 SGHTA and CDR2 FQGNSA. The CDR3 is 13 amino acids. The CDR3 loop is CASSLYRDTEAFF. The CDR3 bases are TGTGCCAGCAGCTTATACAGGGACACTGAAGCTTTCTTT.

This clone has only a few counts. The gene calls are TRBV27 and TRBJ1-2; 10 bases align to TRBD1. The CDR3 loop spans 17 amino acids. V lost 4 bases and J lost 3; bases outside the gene matches: 11. CDR1 is MNHEY, CDR2 SMNVEV, per germline (reference sequence). Here the CDR3 DNA reads TGTGCCAGCAGTTCGTCCCGGGACAGGGGACGATACTATGGCTACACCTTC. As protein: CASSSSRDRGRYYGYTF.

This clone was seen ten or more times. The rearrangement links TRBV7-2 to TRBJ2-7, with 9 bases matching TRBD2. J lost 3 bases, V lost 1 base, and 7 bases had no gene match. The CDR3 spans 16 residues. CDR1 is SGHTA and CDR2 is FQGNSA in the germline V gene. The CDR3 sequence is CASSLVAGGSYYEQYF. The CDR3, as DNA: TGTGCCAGCAGCTTAGTCGCGGGGGGGAGTTACTACGAGCAGTACTTC.

The rearrangement joins TRBV6-1 to TRBJ2-7; a weak D match, TRBD2 (6 bases). CDR1 is MNHNS, CDR2 SASEGT, per germline. The CDR3 extends over 14 amino acids. Trimming took 7 bases from V and 5 from J, leaving 18 bases between them. This CDR3 reads CASKGGGKKDEQYF. The CDR3 region has the DNA TGTGCCAGCAAGGGTGGAGGGAAGAAGGACGAGCAGTACTTC.

The chain has TRBV10-3 and TRBJ2-3; TRBD2 aligns across 10 bases. Germline CDR1 ENHRY, CDR2 SYGVKD. The junction had 4 bases not matched to a gene; V was cut back by 0 bases and J by 4 bases. The CDR3 loop spans 16 amino acids. CDR3 sequence: CAISESRLAGADTQYF. In nucleotides, the CDR3 is TGTGCCATCAGTGAGTCGAGGCTAGCGGGGGCAGATACGCAGTATTTT.